The 22 T cell receptor beta chains below come from one sample, sequenced in a study of T cells expressing NK-cell markers. TCRdb re-called the 5' RACE reads, yielding one record per CDR3 amino acid sequence without DNA. This sample contains a few hundred thousand distinct CDR3 sequences. Sequenced input: blood T cells: a sorted CD56 or NKG2C T cell subset, CD4+ or CD8+ T cells, or bulk PBMC T cells (not recorded which). Every receptor here comes from a man between 18 and 29 years old in good health.

V is TRBV14 and J is TRBJ2-2; TCRdb calls TRBD1, which cannot be checked without DNA. CDR1 SGHDN and CDR2 FVKESK come from the germline V gene. The CDR3 consists of 14 residues. The CDR3 loop reads CASRGQWDTGELFF.

This chain connects TRBV27 to TRBJ2-7; TCRdb gives TRBD1 as the D gene, but with no DNA this cannot be confirmed. The germline V gene has CDR1 MNHEY and CDR2 SMNVEV (reference sequence). The CDR3 has 15 residues. The CDR3: CASSLAGTGGHEQYF.

The chain carries TRBV29-1 and TRBJ2-5; TCRdb picks TRBD1, but there is no DNA to check that call. This CDR3 region has 12 residues. Germline loops: CDR1 SQVTM, CDR2 ANQGSEA. CDR3 sequence reads: CSVEEARQAQYF. Full variable domain (rest looked up from reference TRBV29-1 and TRBJ2-5): SAVISQKPSRDICQRGTSLTIQCQVDSQVTMMFWYRQQPGQSLTLIATANQGSEATYESGFVIDKFPISRPNLTFSTLTVSNMSPEDSSIYLCSVEEARQAQYFGPGTRLLVL.

This sequence joins TRBV7-8 and TRBJ2-3; TCRdb calls TRBD1, which cannot be checked without DNA. CDR1 is SGHVS and CDR2 is FQNEAQ in the germline V gene. The CDR3 runs to 15 residues. CDR3 residues: CASSRQGKGSDTQYF.

The rearrangement links TRBV15 to TRBJ2-5; TCRdb indicates TRBD2, and absent DNA this call remains unverified. Germline loops: CDR1 LNHNV, CDR2 YYDKDF (reference sequence). The CDR3 is 16 amino acids. CDR3 sequence: CATSRGVARGVETQYF.

The gene calls are TRBV5-1 and TRBJ2-1; TCRdb selects TRBD1, and the lack of DNA leaves this call unchecked. This CDR3 spans 18 amino acids. Germline V gene data show CDR1 as SGHRS and CDR2 as YFSETQ. The CDR3 loop is CASSAGTGGVRIYNEQFF.

The rearrangement links TRBV5-1 to TRBJ2-7. CDR3 length: 15 residues. Germline CDR1 is SGHRS and CDR2 is YFSETQ. CDR3 protein: CASRVVVGGEYEQYF.

The rearrangement joins TRBV9 to TRBJ1-2. CDR1 and CDR2 from the germline V gene are SGDLS and YYNGEE. The CDR3 is 16 residues long. The CDR3 protein is CASSSRGRGLTYGYTF. Full variable domain (missing parts from reference TRBV9 and TRBJ1-2): DSGVTQTPKHLITATGQRVTLRCSPRSGDLSVYWYQQSLDQGLQFLIQYYNGEERAKGNILERFSAQQFPDLHSELNLSSLELGDSALYFCASSSRGRGLTYGYTFGSGTRLTVV.

V gene TRBV21-1 combines with J gene TRBJ2-1; TCRdb proposes TRBD2, but this gene call is untestable without DNA. TRBV21-1 is an annotated pseudogene. This CDR3 comprises 12 residues. CDR3 sequence reads: CASSRPAREQFF.

The genes are TRBV9 and TRBJ1-2. Germline CDR1 is SGDLS and CDR2 is YYNGEE. This CDR3 contains 12 residues. CDR3 in amino acids: CASWRGGYGYTF. Filled out from reference TRBV9 and TRBJ1-2, the complete variable domain reads DSGVTQTPKHLITATGQRVTLRCSPRSGDLSVYWYQQSLDQGLQFLIQYYNGEERAKGNILERFSAQQFPDLHSELNLSSLELGDSALYFCASWRGGYGYTFGSGTRLTVV.

This chain uses TRBV29-1 with TRBJ2-1; no DNA is available, so the TRBD2 call from TCRdb remains unchecked. The CDR3 is made up of 15 amino acids. The germline V gene encodes CDR1 SQVTM and CDR2 ANQGSEA. CDR3 in amino acids: CSGASGSSSYNEQFF.

V is TRBV2 and J is TRBJ2-3; lacking DNA, the TRBD1 call made by TCRdb goes unchecked. The CDR3 runs to 14 residues. Germline V gene lookup returns CDR1 SNHLY and CDR2 FYNNEI. CDR3 sequence reads: CASRPGQGPDTQYF.

The chain is built from TRBV5-5 and TRBJ2-3. Germline V gene data show CDR1 as SGHKS and CDR2 as YYEKEE (reference sequence). CDR3 length equals 14 residues. CDR3 sequence: CASSLLSATDTQYF. Combining the CDR3 with reference TRBV5-5 and TRBJ2-3 gives the whole variable domain DAGVTQSPTHLIKTRGQQVTLRCSPISGHKSVSWYQQVLGQGPQFIFQYYEKEERGRGNFPDRFSARQFPNYSSELNVNALLLGDSALYLCASSLLSATDTQYFGPGTRLTVL.

The V call is TRBV7-2, the J call TRBJ1-1. Germline V gene data show CDR1 as SGHTA and CDR2 as FQGNSA. The CDR3 covers 15 residues. CDR3 amino acids: CASSSLTRTRTEAFF.

The J gene is TRBJ2-5, the V gene TRBV9; the TRBD1 assignment by TCRdb is unverifiable without DNA. The CDR3 has 15 amino acids. CDR1 SGDLS and CDR2 YYNGEE come from the germline V gene. CDR3 protein: CASSVALGGKETQYF.

The rearrangement links TRBV7-2 to TRBJ2-7; checking the TCRdb D call of TRBD2 is not possible without DNA. CDR1 and CDR2 (germline): SGHTA, FQGNSA. This CDR3 region has 15 residues. The CDR3 loop reads CASSFGLAGVQEQYF.

CDR3 region: CASSDPGWGYEQYF. The gene calls are TRBV25-1 and TRBJ2-7. Germline loops: CDR1 MGHDK, CDR2 SYGVNS. The CDR3 is 14 residues long.

The chain recombines TRBV6-4 with TRBJ2-1; TCRdb proposes TRBD2, but this gene call is untestable without DNA. The CDR3 loop spans 14 amino acids. Germline assignment: CDR1 MRHNA and CDR2 SNTAGT. The CDR3: CASSESSGRFEQFF.

The chain links TRBV18 to TRBJ2-5. Germline V gene sequence: CDR1 KGHSH, CDR2 LQKENI. The CDR3 consists of 14 residues. The CDR3 loop is CASSPIGLQETQYF. Full variable domain (remainder filled in from reference TRBV18 and TRBJ2-5): NAGVMQNPRHLVRRRGQEARLRCSPMKGHSHVYWYRQLPEEGLKFMVYLQKENIIDESGMPKERFSAEFPKEGPSILRIQQVVRGDSAAYFCASSPIGLQETQYFGPGTRLLVL.

This sequence joins TRBV10-3 and TRBJ2-4; the D gene TCRdb calls, TRBD2, cannot be checked with no DNA. The CDR3 is 17 amino acids. Germline V lookup: CDR1 ENHRY, CDR2 SYGVKD. CDR3 in amino acids: CAISELGLAGALDIQYF.

J is TRBJ2-7 and V is TRBV4-1; TCRdb's D call of TRBD2 is untestable without DNA. Looked up from germline, CDR1 is MGHRA and CDR2 is YSYEKL. The CDR3 consists of 17 residues. This CDR3 is CASSQERLAGGPWEQYF.

The rearrangement joins TRBV12-3 or TRBV12-4 to TRBJ1-2. The CDR3 consists of 14 residues. Here the CDR3 reads CASTFLRGSSGYTF.